The 8 T cell receptor beta chains given below trace back to one sample, sequenced in a study of T cells in Graves' hyperthyroidism and ophthalmopathy. Researchers took RNA transcripts and amplified the TCR beta CDR3 regions from them. RT-PCR in the first round (using the HTBI primer set) targeted the TCR CDR3. TCRdb re-called the multiplex PCR reads through MiXCR, storing one row per CDR3 protein. The sample holds about 350,000 distinct CDR3 sequences; approximately 14% are singletons and the top ten take 20% to 25%. The sample was blood. The receptors originated from a woman aged 30 to 39 with Graves' hyperthyroidism.

This clonotype showed up many times. The chain is built from TRBV7-2 and TRBJ2-3; the D gene is possibly TRBD1 (6 bases). This CDR3 spans 15 amino acids. V was shortened by 1 base and J by 4 bases, with 12 bases between the two germline ends. Germline V CDR1 and CDR2: SGHTA, FQGNSA. The CDR3 sequence: CASSLEQGPPDTQYF. Here the CDR3 DNA reads TGTGCCAGCAGCTTAGAACAGGGACCCCCAGATACGCAGTATTTT.

This clonotype was seen at least ten times. This chain links TRBV18 with TRBJ2-7; the D gene is possibly TRBD1 (7 bases). The CDR3 consists of 13 residues. Trimming took off 8 bases at V and 3 bases at J, with 14 bases between the two ends. CDR1 and CDR2 from the germline V gene are KGHSH and LQKENI. The chain's CDR3 is CASSRQGGYEQYF. CDR3 bases: TGTGCCAGCAGCCGTCAGGGGGGCTACGAGCAGTACTTC.

There are many counts of this clonotype. The J gene is TRBJ1-5, the V gene TRBV28; D is unresolved. V gave up 7 bases and J gave up 2 bases, with 15 bases separating them. The CDR3 is 15 residues long. Germline CDR1 and CDR2: MDHEN and SYDVKM. CDR3 in amino acids: CASNPAGRGNQPQHF. CDR3 nucleotides: TGTGCCAGCAACCCCGCCGGACGGGGCAATCAGCCCCAGCATTTT.

The chain couples TRBV5-1 to TRBJ2-1; D possibly corresponds to TRBD1 (5 bases). CDR1 is SGHRS and CDR2 is YFSETQ in the germline V gene. The CDR3 spans 13 residues. Trimming shortened V by 0 bases and J by 8 bases, and 9 bases separated the two germline ends. CDR3 coding DNA: TGCGCCAGCAGCTTGGCAGGGATAGATGAGCAGTTCTTC. This translates into CASSLAGIDEQFF.

This clonotype has just a few counts. This rearrangement joins TRBV20-1 to TRBJ1-5; possibly TRBD1 for D (5 bases). V was shortened by 3 bases and J by 5 bases, with 14 bases between the two germline ends. The V gene's germline CDR1 is DFQATT and CDR2 SNEGSKA (reference sequence). The CDR3 length is 14 residues. CDR3 DNA: TGCAGTGCTAGTGGGGCAGCCACCTATCAGCCCCAGCATTTT. Residues: CSASGAATYQPQHF.

The rearrangement uses TRBV29-1 and TRBJ1-2; 9 nucleotides align to TRBD1. The CDR3 has 13 amino acids. Germline trimming cut 3 bases from V and 8 bases from J; bases unmatched to any gene: 7. From germline, CDR1 is SQVTM and CDR2 ANQGSEA. The CDR3 DNA follows: TGCAGCGTTGACCTACAGGGGGCCTGGGGCTACACCTTC. This gives the protein CSVDLQGAWGYTF.

This clonotype was counted ten times or more. The chain joins TRBV27 to TRBJ2-1; 8 nucleotides agree with TRBD1. CDR1 and CDR2 from the germline V gene are MNHEY and SMNVEV (reference sequence). Germline trimming cut 6 bases from V and 6 bases from J; bases unmatched to any gene: 10. The CDR3 consists of 15 residues. CDR3 protein: CASSLGQGKLNEQFF. For the CDR3, the DNA is TGTGCCAGCAGCTTAGGACAGGGCAAACTCAATGAGCAGTTCTTC.

As regards this clonotype: Relative to the germline gene, one junction end is altered; a read error may explain this. CDR3 nucleotides: TGCGCCAGCAGCCCGGGGGTGGGCAATGAGCCCCAGCATTTT. Translating gives CASSPGVGNEPQHF. This chain links TRBV5-1 with TRBJ1-5; maybe TRBD1 (5 bases). This CDR3 spans 14 amino acids. Per the germline V gene, CDR1 is SGHRS and CDR2 is YFSETQ.